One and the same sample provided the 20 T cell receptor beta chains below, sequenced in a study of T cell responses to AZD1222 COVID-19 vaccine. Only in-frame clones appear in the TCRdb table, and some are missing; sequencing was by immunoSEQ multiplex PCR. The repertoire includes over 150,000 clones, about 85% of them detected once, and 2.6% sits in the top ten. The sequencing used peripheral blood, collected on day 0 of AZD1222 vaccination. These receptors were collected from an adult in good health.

Here the CDR3 reads CASRRDLYNSPLHF. DNA of the CDR3: TGTGCCAGCAGGAGGGATTTATATAATTCACCCCTCCACTTT. The gene calls are TRBV28 and TRBJ1-6; D not certain. V lost 6 bases and J lost 4, with 10 bases in between. Germline CDR1 MDHEN, CDR2 SYDVKM. The CDR3 extends over 14 amino acids.

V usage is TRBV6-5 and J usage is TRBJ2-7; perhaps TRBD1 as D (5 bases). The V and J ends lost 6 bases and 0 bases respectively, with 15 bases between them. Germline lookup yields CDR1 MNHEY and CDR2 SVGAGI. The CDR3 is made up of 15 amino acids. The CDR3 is CASRKPGSSSYEQYF. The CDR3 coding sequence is TGTGCCAGCAGAAAACCAGGGTCAAGCTCCTACGAGCAGTACTTC.

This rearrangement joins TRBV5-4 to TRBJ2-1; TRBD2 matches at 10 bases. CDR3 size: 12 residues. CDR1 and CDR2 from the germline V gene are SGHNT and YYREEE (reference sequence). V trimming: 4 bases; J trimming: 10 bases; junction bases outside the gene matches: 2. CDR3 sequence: CASSGLAAEQFF. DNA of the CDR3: TGTGCCAGCAGCGGACTAGCGGCGGAGCAGTTCTTC.

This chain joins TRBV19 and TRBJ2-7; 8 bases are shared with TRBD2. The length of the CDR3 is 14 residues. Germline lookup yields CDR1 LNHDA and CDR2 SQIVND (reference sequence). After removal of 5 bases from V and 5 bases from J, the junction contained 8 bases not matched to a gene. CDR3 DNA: TGTGCCAGTAGTCCGACTAGCGTGCGAGACGAGCAGTACTTC. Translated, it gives CASSPTSVRDEQYF. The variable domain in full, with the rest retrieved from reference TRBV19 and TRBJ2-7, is DGGITQSPKYLFRKEGQNVTLSCEQNLNHDAMYWYRQDPGQGLRLIYYSQIVNDFQKGDIAEGYSVSREKKESFPLTVTSAQKNPTAFYLCASSPTSVRDEQYFGPGTRLTVT.

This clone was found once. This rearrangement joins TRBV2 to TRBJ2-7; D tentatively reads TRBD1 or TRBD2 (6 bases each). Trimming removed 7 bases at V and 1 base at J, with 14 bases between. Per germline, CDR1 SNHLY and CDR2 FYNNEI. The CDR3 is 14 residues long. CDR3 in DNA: TGTGCCAGCAAACTGGGGGGCCAGTCCTACGAGCAGTACTTC. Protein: CASKLGGQSYEQYF.

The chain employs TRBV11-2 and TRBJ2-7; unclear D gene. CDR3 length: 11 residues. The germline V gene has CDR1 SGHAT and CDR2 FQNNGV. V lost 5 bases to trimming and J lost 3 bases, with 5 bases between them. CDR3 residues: CASSLIYEQYF. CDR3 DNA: TGTGCCAGCAGCCTAATCTACGAGCAGTACTTC.

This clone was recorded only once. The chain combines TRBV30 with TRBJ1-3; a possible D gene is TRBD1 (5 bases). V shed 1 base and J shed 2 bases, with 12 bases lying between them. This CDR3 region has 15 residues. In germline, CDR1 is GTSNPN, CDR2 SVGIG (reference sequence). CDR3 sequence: CAWSDRTKTGNTIYF. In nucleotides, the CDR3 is TGTGCCTGGAGTGATCGGACAAAGACTGGAAACACCATATATTTT.

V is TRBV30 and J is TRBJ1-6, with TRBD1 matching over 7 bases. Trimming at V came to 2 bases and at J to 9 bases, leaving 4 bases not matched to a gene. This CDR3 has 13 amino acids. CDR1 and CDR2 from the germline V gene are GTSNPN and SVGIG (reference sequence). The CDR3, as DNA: TGTGCCTGGAGTCGACAGGGAGGTTCACCCCTCCACTTT. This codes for CAWSRQGGSPLHF.

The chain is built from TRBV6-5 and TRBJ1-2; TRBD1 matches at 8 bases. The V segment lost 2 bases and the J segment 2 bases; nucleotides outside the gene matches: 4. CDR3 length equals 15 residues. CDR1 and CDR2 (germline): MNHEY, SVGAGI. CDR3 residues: CASSYGQGFNYGYTF. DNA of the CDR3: TGTGCCAGCAGTTACGGACAGGGATTCAACTATGGCTACACCTTC.

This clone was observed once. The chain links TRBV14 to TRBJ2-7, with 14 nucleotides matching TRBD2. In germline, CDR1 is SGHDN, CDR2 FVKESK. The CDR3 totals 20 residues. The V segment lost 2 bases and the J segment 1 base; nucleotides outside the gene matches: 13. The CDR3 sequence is CASSQKAATSGRARSYEQYF. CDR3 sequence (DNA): TGTGCCAGCAGCCAAAAGGCCGCGACTAGCGGGAGGGCACGATCCTACGAGCAGTACTTC.

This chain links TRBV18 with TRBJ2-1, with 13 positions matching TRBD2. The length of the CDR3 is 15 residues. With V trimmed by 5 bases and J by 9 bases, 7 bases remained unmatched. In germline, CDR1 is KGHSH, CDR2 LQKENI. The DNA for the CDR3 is TGTGCCAGCTCAAGGACTAGCGGGGGCCCCCCTGAGCAGTTCTTC. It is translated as CASSRTSGGPPEQFF.

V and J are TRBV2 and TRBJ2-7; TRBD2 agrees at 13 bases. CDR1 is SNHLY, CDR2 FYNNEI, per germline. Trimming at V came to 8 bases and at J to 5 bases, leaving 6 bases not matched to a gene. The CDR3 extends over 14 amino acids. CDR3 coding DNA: TGTGCCAGCCGCGGGACTAGCGGGAACCACGAGCAGTACTTC. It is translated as CASRGTSGNHEQYF.

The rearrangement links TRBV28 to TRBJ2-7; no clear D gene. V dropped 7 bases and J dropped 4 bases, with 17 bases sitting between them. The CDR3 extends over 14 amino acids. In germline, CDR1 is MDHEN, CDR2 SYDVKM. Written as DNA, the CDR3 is TGTGCCAGCATCGGCTCCACCCCACCGTACGAGCAGTACTTC. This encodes CASIGSTPPYEQYF. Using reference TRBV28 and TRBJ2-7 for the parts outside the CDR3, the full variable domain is DVKVTQSSRYLVKRTGEKVFLECVQDMDHENMFWYRQDPGLGLRLIYFSYDVKMKEKGDIPEGYSVSREKKERFSLILESASTNQTSMYLCASIGSTPPYEQYFGPGTRLTVT.

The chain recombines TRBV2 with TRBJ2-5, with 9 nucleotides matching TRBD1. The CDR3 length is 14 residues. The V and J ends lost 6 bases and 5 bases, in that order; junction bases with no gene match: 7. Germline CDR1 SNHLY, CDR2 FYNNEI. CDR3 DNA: TGTGCCAGCAGCCGACAGGGGGGTAGGGAGACCCAGTACTTC. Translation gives CASSRQGGRETQYF.

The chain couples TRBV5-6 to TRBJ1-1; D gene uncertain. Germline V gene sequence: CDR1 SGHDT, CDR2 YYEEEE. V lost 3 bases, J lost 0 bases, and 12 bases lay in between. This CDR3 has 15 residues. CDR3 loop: CASSSPSAMNTEAFF. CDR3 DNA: TGTGCCAGCAGCTCTCCTTCGGCCATGAACACTGAAGCTTTCTTT.

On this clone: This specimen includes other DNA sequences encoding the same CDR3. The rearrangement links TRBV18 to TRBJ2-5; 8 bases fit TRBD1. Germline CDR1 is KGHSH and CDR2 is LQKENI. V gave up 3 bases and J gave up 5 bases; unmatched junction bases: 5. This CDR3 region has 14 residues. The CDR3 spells CASSPGQGGETQYF. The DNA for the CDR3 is TGTGCCAGCTCACCTGGACAGGGCGGGGAGACCCAGTACTTC. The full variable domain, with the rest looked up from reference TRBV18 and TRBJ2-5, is NAGVMQNPRHLVRRRGQEARLRCSPMKGHSHVYWYRQLPEEGLKFMVYLQKENIIDESGMPKERFSAEFPKEGPSILRIQQVVRGDSAAYFCASSPGQGGETQYFGPGTRLLVL.

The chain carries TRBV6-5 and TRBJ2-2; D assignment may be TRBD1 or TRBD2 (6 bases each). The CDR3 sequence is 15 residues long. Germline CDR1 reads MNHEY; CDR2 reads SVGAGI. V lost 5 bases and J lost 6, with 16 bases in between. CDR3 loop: CASSLGGSGAGELFF. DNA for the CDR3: TGTGCCAGCAGTCTCGGGGGCTCCGGGGCCGGGGAGCTGTTTTTT.

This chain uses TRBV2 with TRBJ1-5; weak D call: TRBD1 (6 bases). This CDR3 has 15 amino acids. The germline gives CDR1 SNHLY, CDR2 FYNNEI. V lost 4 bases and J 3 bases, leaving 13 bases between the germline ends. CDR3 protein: CASSVYGGPNQPQHF. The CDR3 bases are TGTGCCAGCAGTGTCTATGGGGGCCCCAATCAGCCCCAGCATTTT.

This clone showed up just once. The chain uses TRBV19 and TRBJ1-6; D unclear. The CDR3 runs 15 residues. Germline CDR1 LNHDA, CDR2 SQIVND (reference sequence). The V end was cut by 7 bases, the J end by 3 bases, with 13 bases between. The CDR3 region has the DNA TGTGCCAGTATTCCTTGGGGTGACTATAATTCACCCCTCCACTTT. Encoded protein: CASIPWGDYNSPLHF.

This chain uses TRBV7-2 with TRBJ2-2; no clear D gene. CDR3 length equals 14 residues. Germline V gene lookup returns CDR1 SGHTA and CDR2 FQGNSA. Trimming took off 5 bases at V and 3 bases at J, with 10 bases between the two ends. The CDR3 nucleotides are TGTGCCAGCAGCCCCGCAGGCTACACCGGGGAGCTGTTTTTT. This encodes CASSPAGYTGELFF.